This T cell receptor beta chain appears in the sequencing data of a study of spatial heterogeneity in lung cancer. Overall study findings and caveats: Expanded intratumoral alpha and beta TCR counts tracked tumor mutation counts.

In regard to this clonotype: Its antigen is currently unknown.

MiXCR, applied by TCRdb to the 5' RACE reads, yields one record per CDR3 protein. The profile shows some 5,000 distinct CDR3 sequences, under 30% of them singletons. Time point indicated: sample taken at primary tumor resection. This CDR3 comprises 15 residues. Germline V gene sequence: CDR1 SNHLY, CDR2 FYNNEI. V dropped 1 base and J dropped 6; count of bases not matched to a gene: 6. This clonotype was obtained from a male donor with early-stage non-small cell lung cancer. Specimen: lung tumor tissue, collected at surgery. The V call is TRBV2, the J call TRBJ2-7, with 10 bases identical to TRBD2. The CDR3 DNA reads TGTGCCAGCAGTGAAGGGAGCGGGAGGGCCGGCGAGCAGTACTTC. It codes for CASSEGSGRAGEQYF.